These T cell receptor beta chains were read from a single sample in a study of beta chain features in type 1 diabetes. Data came from immunoSEQ multiplex PCR; TCRdb stores just in-frame clones and leaves some out. This sample has about 39,000 clones, with around 48% found just once. The specimen sequenced was central memory CD4+ T cells from blood. The receptor source for this set is a woman under 30 in good health. Each CDR3 is given with its conserved first and last residue. A D gene is named only where the DNA matches it firmly. Not all rows give a size; the values are once, few, many and, for expanded clones, a class.

CDR3nt: TGTGCCAGCGCACTAGCGGGAGCTCTGAATGAGCAGTTCTTC
CDR3aa: CASALAGALNEQFF
v_gene: TRBV7-2
abundance: NA
j_gene: TRBJ2-1
d_gene: TRBD2

CDR3nt: TGTGCCAGCAGCTCCTCACCGGGACTTCTCTACGAGCAGTACTTC
CDR3aa: CASSSSPGLLYEQYF
v_gene: TRBV7-2
abundance: NA
j_gene: TRBJ2-7
d_gene: NA

CDR3nt: TGTGCCAGCAGCTTGGCGCAGGTTAACTATGGCTACACCTTC
CDR3aa: CASSLAQVNYGYTF
v_gene: TRBV5-5
abundance: NA
j_gene: TRBJ1-2
d_gene: NA

CDR3nt: TGTGCCAGCAGGTCTTTAGCGACTGACAATGAGCAGTTCTTC
CDR3aa: CASRSLATDNEQFF
v_gene: TRBV27
abundance: NA
j_gene: TRBJ2-1
d_gene: NA

CDR3nt: TGTGCCAGCAGTAAACCGGGAGGTAACACTGAAGCTTTCTTT
CDR3aa: CASSKPGGNTEAFF
v_gene: TRBV6-5
abundance: NA
j_gene: TRBJ1-1
d_gene: NA

CDR3nt: TGTGCCAGCAGTGTCGGACAGGGGAGAGGCTACACCTTC
CDR3aa: CASSVGQGRGYTF
v_gene: TRBV2
abundance: NA
j_gene: TRBJ1-2
d_gene: TRBD1

CDR3nt: TGTGCCAGCAGGGAGAGCGGGAGCACAGATACGCAGTATTTT
CDR3aa: CASRESGSTDTQYF
v_gene: TRBV6-1
abundance: NA
j_gene: TRBJ2-3
d_gene: NA

CDR3nt: TGTGCCAGCAGTGATCAGGGGAGCTCCTACAATGAGCAGTTCTTC
CDR3aa: CASSDQGSSYNEQFF
v_gene: TRBV2
abundance: NA
j_gene: TRBJ2-1
d_gene: NA

CDR3nt: TGTGCCAGTAGTATAAATCTCTACAATGAGCAGTTCTTC
CDR3aa: CASSINLYNEQFF
v_gene: TRBV19
abundance: few
j_gene: TRBJ2-1
d_gene: NA

CDR3nt: TGTGCCAGCCGGACAGGTTTTACTGAAGCTTTCTTT
CDR3aa: CASRTGFTEAFF
v_gene: TRBV27
abundance: NA
j_gene: TRBJ1-1
d_gene: TRBD1

CDR3nt: TGCGCCAGCAGCTTGGCAGGGGGCACTGAAAAACTGTTTTTT
CDR3aa: CASSLAGGTEKLFF
v_gene: TRBV5-1
abundance: NA
j_gene: TRBJ1-4
d_gene: TRBD1

CDR3nt: TGCGCCAGCAGCTTGACAGGTCCGATGAACACTGAAGCTTTCTTT
CDR3aa: CASSLTGPMNTEAFF
v_gene: TRBV5-1
abundance: few
j_gene: TRBJ1-1
d_gene: NA

CDR3nt: TGTGCCAGCAGTGAAGCTACAGCTTTGGAGCAGTACTTC
CDR3aa: CASSEATALEQYF
v_gene: TRBV6-1
abundance: few
j_gene: TRBJ2-7
d_gene: NA

CDR3nt: TGTGCCAGTAAACAGGGGGCAATTAACACTGAAGCTTTCTTT
CDR3aa: CASKQGAINTEAFF
v_gene: TRBV6-1
abundance: few
j_gene: TRBJ1-1
d_gene: TRBD1

CDR3nt: TGCGCCAGCAGCTTGGCGGGAAATCGGGAGACCCAGTACTTC
CDR3aa: CASSLAGNRETQYF
v_gene: TRBV5-1
abundance: NA
j_gene: TRBJ2-5
d_gene: NA

CDR3nt: TGCAGCGTTGAAGATCGCGATGAGCAGTTCTTC
CDR3aa: CSVEDRDEQFF
v_gene: TRBV29-1
abundance: few
j_gene: TRBJ2-1
d_gene: NA

CDR3nt: TGCGCCAGCAGCCCCTTGGACAGGAATGACTATGGCTACACCTTC
CDR3aa: CASSPLDRNDYGYTF
v_gene: TRBV4-1
abundance: few
j_gene: TRBJ1-2
d_gene: TRBD1

CDR3nt: TGTGCCAGCAGCTTCTCCTCCTACGAGCAGTACTTC
CDR3aa: CASSFSSYEQYF
v_gene: TRBV7-9
abundance: few
j_gene: TRBJ2-7
d_gene: NA

CDR3nt: TGTGCCAGCAGCTTTTACGGGAGTTACTCCTACGAGCAGTACTTC
CDR3aa: CASSFYGSYSYEQYF
v_gene: TRBV7-8
abundance: few
j_gene: TRBJ2-7
d_gene: NA

CDR3nt: TGTGCCAGCAGCTTGGATGCAGGGGTGGGCTACACCTTC
CDR3aa: CASSLDAGVGYTF
v_gene: TRBV7-2
abundance: few
j_gene: TRBJ1-2
d_gene: NA

CDR3nt: TGCGCCAGCAGCCAAGGGGGGGGGTTCTGGGAGACCCAGTACTTC
CDR3aa: CASSQGGGFWETQYF
v_gene: TRBV4-1
abundance: NA
j_gene: TRBJ2-5
d_gene: TRBD2

CDR3nt: TGTGCAAGTCGCTTATTCCATCGGCGGGGCACCTGGTCCTACAATGAGCAGTTCTTC
CDR3aa: CASRLFHRRGTWSYNEQFF
v_gene: TRBV12-2
abundance: once
j_gene: TRBJ2-1
d_gene: NA

CDR3nt: TGTGCCAGCAGTCCACCTTGGGGGGGCGACTCAAATCAGCCCCAGCATTTT
CDR3aa: CASSPPWGGDSNQPQHF
v_gene: TRBV2
abundance: NA
j_gene: TRBJ1-5
d_gene: NA

CDR3nt: TGTGCCAGTCAGAGGGGGACCGCGAACACTGAAGCTTTCTTT
CDR3aa: CASQRGTANTEAFF
v_gene: TRBV19
abundance: NA
j_gene: TRBJ1-1
d_gene: NA

CDR3nt: TGTGCCATCAGTGAGTCGAGCCCTCTTGGCTACACCTTC
CDR3aa: CAISESSPLGYTF
v_gene: TRBV10-3
abundance: NA
j_gene: TRBJ1-2
d_gene: NA

CDR3nt: TGTGCCAGTACCGTCCCGGGACAGGGTAGCCTCGCTGAAGCTTTCTTT
CDR3aa: CASTVPGQGSLAEAFF
v_gene: TRBV19
abundance: few
j_gene: TRBJ1-1
d_gene: TRBD1

CDR3nt: TGTGCAGGACAGTTTAACTATGGCTACACCTTC
CDR3aa: CAGQFNYGYTF
v_gene: TRBV30
abundance: NA
j_gene: TRBJ1-2
d_gene: NA

CDR3nt: TGCGCCAGCAGGGGGACAGGGCTTCAAGAGACCCAGTACTTC
CDR3aa: CASRGTGLQETQYF
v_gene: TRBV5-1
abundance: medium-sized
j_gene: TRBJ2-5
d_gene: TRBD1

CDR3nt: TGTGCCAGTAAGGGAGTTTCCACTGAAGCTTTCTTT
CDR3aa: CASKGVSTEAFF
v_gene: TRBV19
abundance: NA
j_gene: TRBJ1-1
d_gene: NA

CDR3nt: TGCAGTGCCAGCGGAAGAGGCGAGCAGTACTTC
CDR3aa: CSASGRGEQYF
v_gene: TRBV20-1
abundance: NA
j_gene: TRBJ2-7
d_gene: NA

CDR3nt: TGTGCCAGCAGTTACGGGGGGGCCCTGAACACTGAAGCTTTCTTT
CDR3aa: CASSYGGALNTEAFF
v_gene: TRBV6-5
abundance: NA
j_gene: TRBJ1-1
d_gene: NA

CDR3nt: TGTGCCAGCAGTTACTCGTCCAACAGGAATGAAAAACTGTTTTTT
CDR3aa: CASSYSSNRNEKLFF
v_gene: TRBV6-6
abundance: NA
j_gene: TRBJ1-4
d_gene: NA

CDR3nt: TGTGCCAGCAGCAGATCCCCCGGGTTCCTCACAGATACGCAGTATTTT
CDR3aa: CASSRSPGFLTDTQYF
v_gene: TRBV5-6
abundance: few
j_gene: TRBJ2-3
d_gene: NA

CDR3nt: TGCGCCAGCAGCCCAATTCCGGGACAGGGAGGGACAGATACGCAGTATTTT
CDR3aa: CASSPIPGQGGTDTQYF
v_gene: TRBV5-1
abundance: NA
j_gene: TRBJ2-3
d_gene: TRBD1

CDR3nt: TGTGCCAGCAGCCAAGATCGAGGGAGAGGCTACACCTTC
CDR3aa: CASSQDRGRGYTF
v_gene: TRBV4-2
abundance: NA
j_gene: TRBJ1-2
d_gene: NA

CDR3nt: TGCGCCAGCAGTGACTCTAGCGGGAGGACAGATACGCAGTATTTT
CDR3aa: CASSDSSGRTDTQYF
v_gene: TRBV10-2
abundance: few
j_gene: TRBJ2-3
d_gene: TRBD2

CDR3nt: TGTGCCAGCAGCTTAGGCAGCGGAGAAAACATTCAGTACTTC
CDR3aa: CASSLGSGENIQYF
v_gene: TRBV11-2
abundance: NA
j_gene: TRBJ2-4
d_gene: NA

CDR3nt: TGCGCCAGTAGTCCGGGGGGGGAGACTGAAGCTTTCTTT
CDR3aa: CASSPGGETEAFF
v_gene: TRBV5-1
abundance: NA
j_gene: TRBJ1-1
d_gene: NA

CDR3nt: TGCGCCAGCAGCCAAGCAGGACAGGCGTTTGTCTATGGCTACACCTTC
CDR3aa: CASSQAGQAFVYGYTF
v_gene: TRBV4-1
abundance: NA
j_gene: TRBJ1-2
d_gene: TRBD1

CDR3nt: TGTGCCAGCTCCCCCATGGAGACTTCGAACACCGGGGAGCTGTTTTTT
CDR3aa: CASSPMETSNTGELFF
v_gene: TRBV18
abundance: few
j_gene: TRBJ2-2
d_gene: NA

CDR3nt: TGTGCCAGCACCGGGACAGGTCTCTGGAACACTGAAGCTTTCTTT
CDR3aa: CASTGTGLWNTEAFF
v_gene: TRBV28
abundance: NA
j_gene: TRBJ1-1
d_gene: TRBD1

CDR3nt: TGTGCCAGCAGGCGGATGGCCGGGGAGCTGTTTTTT
CDR3aa: CASRRMAGELFF
v_gene: TRBV5-6
abundance: NA
j_gene: TRBJ2-2
d_gene: NA